The subject of this entry is one T cell receptor beta chain. This sample is drawn from a study of blood T cell repertoires in COVID-19. Assay used: immunoSEQ multiplex PCR; TCRdb lists only in-frame clones, some missing. Of over 100,000 clones in the sample, about 85% were seen once. CDR1 and CDR2 from the germline V gene are LNHDA and SQIVND (reference sequence). The V end lost 7 bases, the J end lost 8 bases, and 10 bases lay between the germline ends. This CDR3 spans 11 amino acids. This clonotype was sampled from a man aged 50 to 59 with active COVID-19. Sequenced material: peripheral blood. The chain is built from TRBV19 and TRBJ2-3; TRBD2 might be the D (5 bases). Here the CDR3 reads CASTLAGTQYF. CDR3 sequence (DNA): TGTGCCAGTACTCTCGCGGGTACGCAGTATTTT.